Listed here is a single TCR beta chain. A library of TCRbeta sequences, prepared with unique molecular identifiers, was generated. TCRdb re-called the PCR reads with MiXCR, one entry per CDR3 protein. The sample holds 500,000 or so distinct CDR3 sequences, approximately 32% seen once. The CDR3 spans 17 residues. Germline assignment: CDR1 LGHNA and CDR2 YSLEER. V was shortened by 0 bases and J by 3 bases, with 14 bases between the two germline ends. The data derive from a study of T-cell reconstitution after alpha-beta-depleted transplantation in children. The receptor was derived from a human donor who donated a stem cell graft to a child with aplastic anemia. V usage is TRBV4-3 and J usage is TRBJ2-2, with a tentative D call TRBD1 (6 bases). The source material was PBMCs from the stem cell graft donor, sampled from the stem cell graft. The CDR3 protein is CASSQDRQAAYTGELFF. The CDR3 DNA follows: TGCGCCAGCAGCCAAGATCGACAGGCCGCCTACACCGGGGAGCTGTTTTTT.